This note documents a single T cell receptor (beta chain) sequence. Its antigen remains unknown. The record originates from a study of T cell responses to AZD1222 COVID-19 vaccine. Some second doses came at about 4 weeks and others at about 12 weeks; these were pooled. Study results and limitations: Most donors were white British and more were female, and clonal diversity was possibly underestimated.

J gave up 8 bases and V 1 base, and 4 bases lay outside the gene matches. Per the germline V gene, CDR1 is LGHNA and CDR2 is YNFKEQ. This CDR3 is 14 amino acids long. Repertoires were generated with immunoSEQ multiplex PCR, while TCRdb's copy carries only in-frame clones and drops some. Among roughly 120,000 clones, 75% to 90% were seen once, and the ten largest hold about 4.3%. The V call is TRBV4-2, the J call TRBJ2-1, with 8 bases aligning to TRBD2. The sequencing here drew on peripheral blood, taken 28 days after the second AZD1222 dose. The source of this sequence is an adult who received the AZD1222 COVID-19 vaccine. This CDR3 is CASSQGGLVDEQFF. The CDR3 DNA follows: TGTGCCAGCAGCCAAGGGGGACTAGTCGATGAGCAGTTCTTC.